This T cell receptor beta chain was documented in a study of shared clonotypes between healthy human individuals. Study information: Donors, aged 18 to 49, were a couple of women and a few men. Study conclusions and caveats: Clonotypes shared by all four sorted-subset donors had higher generation probabilities than non-shared clonotypes.

Assay used: immunoSEQ multiplex PCR; TCRdb lists only in-frame clones, some missing. Of around 1.9 million clones in the sample, 90% to 95% were seen once. From germline, CDR1 is MNHEY and CDR2 SMNVEV (reference sequence). Unmatched junction bases numbered 5, after V lost 2 bases and J lost 1 base. The CDR3 covers 17 residues. Concerning this clone: Its specificity is unknown.

CD8 cells regarded as naive lacked CD45RO, were positively chosen for CCR7, and omitted terminally differentiated effector memory CD45RA+ cells. Healthy HIV-negative adults with no recent acute infections or vaccinations were recruited as donors. The chain combines TRBV27 with TRBJ2-1, with 10 nucleotides matching TRBD2. The source of this sequence is a man aged 18 to 30 in good health. Some clones in this sample may be carry-over from other donors' samples. The sequenced material came from naive CD8+ T cells from PBMCs. In nucleotides, the CDR3 is TGTGCCAGCAGTTTACTAGCGGGAGTATCATCCTACAATGAGCAGTTCTTC. Translation gives CASSLLAGVSSYNEQFF.